A single sample is the source of the 30 T cell receptor beta chains below, sequenced in a study of shared clonotypes between healthy human individuals (TCRdb year 2020). Receptors were amplified or captured by the immunoSEQ multiplex PCR assay. TCRdb carries this immuneACCESS record with in-frame sequences only. Its versions omit some clonotypes, under half of them owing to an unresolved V gene in the studies checked, with the rest unexplained. This sample holds about 2.1 million clones; just over 90% were observed only once. Roughly 1.7% of the sample comes from the top ten. CD8 naive samples were obtained by positive selection for CCR7 among CD45RO-negative cells, yielding a CD45RA+CCR7+ population from which TemRA cells were excluded. Material: naive CD8+ T cells from PBMCs. The intended sense of this specimen's cell subset or site label: CD45RA+CCR7+. All receptors derive from a man aged 18 to 30 in good health. Some clones in this sample may be carry-over from other donors' samples.

The chain joins TRBV7-3 to TRBJ1-6; D gene ambiguous. Trimming cost V 3 bases and J 6 bases, with 9 bases left between them. CDR1 and CDR2 from the germline V gene are SGHTA and FQGTGA. The CDR3 sequence is 14 residues long. CDR3 protein: CASSFNGINSPLHF. CDR3 bases: TGTGCCAGCAGCTTTAACGGGATTAATTCACCCCTCCACTTT.

About this clone: Within the sample, other DNA sequences also encode this same CDR3. V gene TRBV27 combines with J gene TRBJ1-2; D is ambiguous. Germline V gene lookup returns CDR1 MNHEY and CDR2 SMNVEV (reference sequence). The V and J ends lost 2 bases and 4 bases respectively, with 8 bases between them. The CDR3 contains 13 residues. The CDR3 protein is CASSLSRSYGYTF. The CDR3, as DNA: TGTGCCAGCAGTTTAAGTCGGTCCTATGGCTACACCTTC.

The chain links TRBV15 to TRBJ1-2, with TRBD1 matching over 8 bases. CDR1 and CDR2 from the germline V gene are LNHNV and YYDKDF (reference sequence). CDR3 length equals 15 residues. V gave up 0 bases and J gave up 6 bases; unmatched junction bases: 6. The CDR3 is CATSRDGRTGHGYTF. In nucleotides, the CDR3 is TGTGCCACCAGCAGAGATGGTAGGACAGGGCATGGCTACACCTTC. The full variable domain, rest sourced from reference TRBV15 and TRBJ1-2, is DAMVIQNPRYQVTQFGKPVTLSCSQTLNHNVMYWYQQKSSQAPKLLFHYYDKDFNNEADTPDNFQSRRPNTSFCFLDIRSPGLGDTAMYLCATSRDGRTGHGYTFGSGTRLTVV.

This clone was counted a single time. The chain combines TRBV27 with TRBJ2-6; no definite D call. Trimming removed 10 bases at V and 0 bases at J, with 7 bases between. Germline V gene lookup returns CDR1 MNHEY and CDR2 SMNVEV (reference sequence). There are 13 residues in the CDR3. CDR3 region: CATADSGANVLTF. CDR3 nucleotides: TGTGCCACCGCGGACTCTGGGGCCAACGTCCTGACTTTC.

The chain has TRBV6-4 and TRBJ2-1; 8 bases map to TRBD2. In germline, CDR1 is MRHNA, CDR2 SNTAGT. Germline trimming cut 5 bases from V and 8 bases from J; bases unmatched to any gene: 8. The CDR3 totals 14 residues. Here the CDR3 DNA reads TGTGCCAGCAGTTCCGGGACTAGGGCCTATGAGCAGTTCTTC. Residues: CASSSGTRAYEQFF.

The chain couples TRBV5-1 to TRBJ2-7; no definite D call. V lost 7 bases and J lost 3, with 8 bases in between. Germline values: CDR1 SGHRS, CDR2 YFSETQ. There are 11 residues in the CDR3. The CDR3 is CASRLGYEQYF. CDR3 bases: TGCGCCAGCCGGTTGGGCTACGAGCAGTACTTC. The whole variable domain, remainder taken from reference TRBV5-1 and TRBJ2-7, is KAGVTQTPRYLIKTRGQQVTLSCSPISGHRSVSWYQQTPGQGLQFLFEYFSETQRNKGNFPGRFSGRQFSNSRSEMNVSTLELGDSALYLCASRLGYEQYFGPGTRLTVT.

The chain uses TRBV7-9 and TRBJ2-7, with no clear D. Germline V gene data show CDR1 as SEHNR and CDR2 as FQNEAQ (reference sequence). The CDR3 runs to 13 residues. V shed 2 bases and J shed 5 bases, with 10 bases lying between them. This chain's CDR3 is CASSLQERHEQYF. In DNA, the CDR3 is TGTGCCAGCAGCTTACAGGAAAGACACGAGCAGTACTTC. Drawing the rest from reference TRBV7-9 and TRBJ2-7, the complete variable domain is DTGVSQNPRHKITKRGQNVTFRCDPISEHNRLYWYRQTLGQGPEFLTYFQNEAQLEKSRLLSDRFSAERPKGSFSTLEIQRTEQGDSAMYLCASSLQERHEQYFGPGTRLTVT.

V gene TRBV9 combines with J gene TRBJ2-1; 8 positions agree with TRBD2. Trimming cost V 4 bases and J 10 bases; bases outside gene matches: 13. Looked up from germline, CDR1 is SGDLS and CDR2 is YYNGEE. The CDR3 consists of 15 residues. This CDR3 reads CASSTTGTSFYEQFF. In DNA, the CDR3 is TGTGCCAGCAGCACGACCGGGACTAGTTTCTACGAGCAGTTCTTC.

This rearrangement joins TRBV6-5 to TRBJ2-7, with D unresolved. There are 12 residues in the CDR3. The V gene's germline CDR1 is MNHEY and CDR2 SVGAGI. V dropped 4 bases and J dropped 6 bases, with 10 bases sitting between them. The CDR3 reads CASSFSRSEQYF. CDR3 nucleotide sequence: TGTGCCAGCAGTTTTTCCAGGTCCGAGCAGTACTTC.

The rearrangement uses TRBV6-5 and TRBJ2-7; D perhaps matches TRBD2 (6 bases). Germline values: CDR1 MNHEY, CDR2 SVGAGI. This CDR3 spans 12 amino acids. V was cut by 4 bases and J by 3 bases, with 7 bases left in between. CDR3 sequence: CASSWTIYEQYF. In nucleotides, the CDR3 is TGTGCCAGCAGTTGGACTATCTACGAGCAGTACTTC.

The CDR3 sequence is CASSARSGRSTDTQYF. The CDR3 DNA reads as TGTGCCAGCAGCGCCCGTAGCGGGAGGAGCACAGATACGCAGTATTTT. The rearrangement joins TRBV7-6 to TRBJ2-3, with TRBD2 identical over 10 bases. There are 16 residues in the CDR3. V shed 5 bases, J shed 0 bases, and the junction held 5 bases outside the gene matches. Per germline, CDR1 SGHVS and CDR2 FNYEAQ.

This clone is a singleton in its sample. The same CDR3 also results from other DNA sequences found in this sample. The chain employs TRBV5-4 and TRBJ2-7; D ambiguous. V shed 0 bases and J shed 1 base, with 5 bases lying between them. CDR3 size: 13 residues. CDR1 and CDR2 (germline): SGHNT, YYREEE (reference sequence). The CDR3 sequence is CASSLAGSYEQYF. DNA for the CDR3: TGTGCCAGCAGCTTGGCTGGATCCTACGAGCAGTACTTC.

With regard to this clone: A much larger clone lies a single base off, so this may be a read error. Other nucleotide sequences in the sample specify the same CDR3. DNA of the CDR3: TGTGCCAGCAGCGTTTCCTACGAGCAGTACTTC. It codes for CASSVSYEQYF. The V and J genes are TRBV7-2 and TRBJ2-7; D unresolved. Trimming cost V 5 bases and J 1 base, with 3 bases left between them. This CDR3 is built from 11 residues. The V gene's germline CDR1 is SGHTA and CDR2 FQGNSA.

The chain employs TRBV9 and TRBJ2-7; 13 nucleotides align to TRBD2. Germline CDR1 is SGDLS and CDR2 is YYNGEE. This CDR3 region has 15 residues. V was pared by 2 bases and J by 7 bases, with 6 bases of the junction left unmatched. CDR3: CASSVGLAGAGEQYF. DNA for the CDR3: TGTGCCAGCAGCGTCGGACTAGCGGGAGCGGGTGAGCAGTACTTC. The complete variable domain, with remaining parts taken from reference TRBV9 and TRBJ2-7, reads DSGVTQTPKHLITATGQRVTLRCSPRSGDLSVYWYQQSLDQGLQFLIQYYNGEERAKGNILERFSAQQFPDLHSELNLSSLELGDSALYFCASSVGLAGAGEQYFGPGTRLTVT.

V gene TRBV28 combines with J gene TRBJ2-3; D unresolved. V lost 6 bases and J 11 bases, leaving 18 bases between the germline ends. The CDR3 consists of 13 residues. The germline CDR1 and CDR2 sequences are MDHEN and SYDVKM. CDR3 DNA sequence: TGTGCCAGCAGCCCTTCGGACGGCAGCCAGCAGTATTTT. Its translation: CASSPSDGSQQYF. The full variable domain, its missing parts supplied by reference TRBV28 and TRBJ2-3, is DVKVTQSSRYLVKRTGEKVFLECVQDMDHENMFWYRQDPGLGLRLIYFSYDVKMKEKGDIPEGYSVSREKKERFSLILESASTNQTSMYLCASSPSDGSQQYFGPGTRLTVL.

The chain combines TRBV14 with TRBJ2-7; TRBD2 is a possible D gene (5 bases). CDR1 and CDR2 (germline): SGHDN, FVKESK. With 4 bases removed from V and 11 bases from J, the gap between germline ends came to 21 bases. The CDR3 has 14 amino acids. As DNA, the CDR3 is TGTGCCAGCAGCCCGCGAGTGGACGGGGAGCAGGAGTACTTC. Translating gives CASSPRVDGEQEYF.

This clone occurred a few times. V and J are TRBV5-4 and TRBJ2-7, with 7 bases identical to TRBD1. This CDR3 region has 14 residues. Trimming removed 1 base from V and 3 bases from J; junction bases left unmatched: 4. Germline V gene sequence: CDR1 SGHNT, CDR2 YYREEE (reference sequence). Here the CDR3 DNA reads TGTGCCAGCAGCTTGACGGGACAGCGCTACGAGCAGTACTTC. Protein sequence: CASSLTGQRYEQYF. Complete variable domain (other parts from reference TRBV5-4 and TRBJ2-7): ETGVTQSPTHLIKTRGQQVTLRCSSQSGHNTVSWYQQALGQGPQFIFQYYREEENGRGNFPPRFSGLQFPNYSSELNVNALELDDSALYLCASSLTGQRYEQYFGPGTRLTVT.

The V and J genes are TRBV6-1 and TRBJ2-7; TRBD2 agrees at 9 bases. The germline V gene encodes CDR1 MNHNS and CDR2 SASEGT. The CDR3 contains 14 residues. Trimming cost V 4 bases and J 5 bases; bases outside gene matches: 6. The CDR3 nucleotides read TGTGCCAGCAGTGCCGGCGGGAGGGCTGACGAGCAGTACTTC. It codes for CASSAGGRADEQYF.

The V gene is TRBV4-3, the J gene TRBJ2-3; D gene uncertain. Germline V gene data show CDR1 as LGHNA and CDR2 as YSLEER. This CDR3 spans 16 amino acids. Trimming stripped 0 bases from V and 0 bases from J, with 10 bases between. CDR3: CASSQDRRYSTDTQYF. CDR3 nucleotides: TGCGCCAGCAGCCAAGACAGGCGGTACAGCACAGATACGCAGTATTTT.

This clone occurred once. The J gene is TRBJ1-1, the V gene TRBV29-1, with D unresolved. V was trimmed by 3 bases and J by 4 bases, leaving 12 bases between them. The CDR3 is 13 residues long. The germline gives CDR1 SQVTM, CDR2 ANQGSEA. The CDR3 DNA reads TGCAGCGTTGAGACACCGGAGGGCACTGAAGCTTTCTTT. It yields the protein CSVETPEGTEAFF.

This chain uses TRBV28 with TRBJ2-1, with 7 bases lining up with TRBD2. The germline CDR1 and CDR2 sequences are MDHEN and SYDVKM. V gave up 5 bases and J gave up 8 bases; unmatched junction bases: 18. CDR3 length equals 17 residues. The chain's CDR3 is CASSPLPVGTIPDEQFF. The CDR3 DNA is TGTGCCAGCAGTCCACTACCCGTCGGGACTATTCCCGATGAGCAGTTCTTC.

Comment on this clone: Additional DNA sequences in this sample encode the identical CDR3. Written as DNA, the CDR3 is TGTGCCAGCAGCCTTGGGACTAGTAAGGTCGAACAGTACTTC. It is translated as CASSLGTSKVEQYF. The chain uses TRBV7-9 and TRBJ2-7, with 8 positions matching TRBD2. V shed 5 bases and J 10 bases; nucleotides not matched to a gene: 13. The CDR3 consists of 14 residues. Germline V gene sequence: CDR1 SEHNR, CDR2 FQNEAQ (reference sequence). Supplemented by reference TRBV7-9 and TRBJ2-7, the full variable domain reads DTGVSQNPRHKITKRGQNVTFRCDPISEHNRLYWYRQTLGQGPEFLTYFQNEAQLEKSRLLSDRFSAERPKGSFSTLEIQRTEQGDSAMYLCASSLGTSKVEQYFGPGTRLTVT.

The chain has TRBV18 and TRBJ2-1, with TRBD2 matching 11 bases. The CDR3 is 18 residues long. CDR1 KGHSH and CDR2 LQKENI come from the germline V gene. Trimming cost V 0 bases and J 7 bases; bases outside gene matches: 11. The CDR3 sequence is CASSPPQLAGVVGNEQFF. The CDR3 DNA reads as TGTGCCAGCTCACCACCGCAACTAGCGGGAGTTGTAGGTAATGAGCAGTTCTTC.

The chain combines TRBV19 with TRBJ1-2; 9 bases line up with TRBD1. The germline gives CDR1 LNHDA, CDR2 SQIVND (reference sequence). The V and J ends lost 4 bases and 7 bases, in that order; junction bases with no gene match: 10. The CDR3 has 15 residues. CDR3 loop: CASSTAADRGTGYTF. CDR3 sequence (DNA): TGTGCCAGTAGTACGGCCGCCGACAGGGGGACTGGCTACACCTTC.

This chain uses TRBV27 with TRBJ2-7; the D gene could be TRBD1 or TRBD2 (5 bases each). The CDR3 is made up of 14 amino acids. V was clipped by 5 bases and J by 5 bases, with 16 bases between them. Germline V gives CDR1 MNHEY, CDR2 SMNVEV (reference sequence). CDR3 nucleotide sequence: TGTGCCAGCAGTATCGGGCCGGGGACCCACGAGCAGTACTTC. This encodes CASSIGPGTHEQYF.

V gene TRBV27 combines with J gene TRBJ2-1, with a tentative D call TRBD1 (6 bases). Trimming took 0 bases from V and 9 from J, leaving 15 bases between them. CDR1 is MNHEY and CDR2 is SMNVEV in the germline V gene (reference sequence). This CDR3 region has 15 residues. CDR3 protein: CASSLSTGLKGEQFF. The DNA of the CDR3 is TGTGCCAGCAGTTTATCTACAGGGTTAAAGGGTGAGCAGTTCTTC.

The CDR3 nucleotides read TGTGCCAGCAGCCCCCCAGGGCTCAATCAGCCCCAGCATTTT. Protein product: CASSPPGLNQPQHF. V and J are TRBV9 and TRBJ1-5; weak D call: TRBD1 (5 bases). CDR1 is SGDLS and CDR2 is YYNGEE in the germline V gene. V lost 4 bases to trimming and J lost 3 bases, with 11 bases between them. The CDR3 sequence is 14 residues long.

The chain couples TRBV4-1 to TRBJ1-1, with TRBD1 matching over 7 bases. Trimming took 3 bases from V and 3 from J; bases not matched to a gene: 7. The V gene's germline CDR1 is MGHRA and CDR2 YSYEKL. The CDR3 covers 15 residues. CDR3 protein: CASSHSRTGDTEAFF. In nucleotides, the CDR3 is TGCGCCAGCAGCCATTCTAGGACAGGAGACACTGAAGCTTTCTTT.

J is TRBJ2-6 and V is TRBV28, with 7 nucleotides matching TRBD1. The trim removed 7 bases at V and 1 base at J, leaving 7 bases unmatched. The germline gives CDR1 MDHEN, CDR2 SYDVKM. CDR3 size: 16 residues. In nucleotides, the CDR3 is TGTGCCAGCATTGACAGGGTCCTATCTGGGGCCAACGTCCTGACTTTC. As protein: CASIDRVLSGANVLTF.

The sample holds a few counts of this clone. The chain has TRBV27 and TRBJ1-3; D is undetermined. The V gene lost 4 bases and the J gene lost 4 bases, with 8 bases spanning the gap. Per germline, CDR1 MNHEY and CDR2 SMNVEV (reference sequence). The CDR3 contains 13 residues. In nucleotides, the CDR3 is TGTGCCAGCAGTTCCTTTGGGGGAAACACCATATATTTT. Amino acid sequence: CASSSFGGNTIYF.